A single sample gave rise to the 8 T cell receptor beta chains below, sequenced in a study of blood T cell repertoires in COVID-19. Only in-frame clones appear in the TCRdb table, and some are missing; sequencing was by immunoSEQ multiplex PCR. The table has some 300,000 clones, 70% to 90% seen once. Sequenced sample: PBMCs or T cells enriched from blood (not recorded which). All receptors come from a woman aged 40 to 49 who had recovered from COVID-19.

J is TRBJ1-5 and V is TRBV4-1, with 12 bases aligning to TRBD1. This CDR3 region has 16 residues. Losses at the gene ends were 5 bases for V and 5 bases for J; bases not matched to a gene: 7. Germline values: CDR1 MGHRA, CDR2 YSYEKL. The CDR3 DNA sequence: TGCGCCAGCAGCGAATCGGGGACAGGGGGCCATCAGCCCCAGCATTTT. This sequence encodes CASSESGTGGHQPQHF.

The V and J genes are TRBV5-1 and TRBJ2-7; 11 bases are a match to TRBD2. Trimming removed 4 bases from V and 3 bases from J; junction bases left unmatched: 9. This CDR3 contains 16 residues. Germline CDR1 is SGHRS and CDR2 is YFSETQ. In DNA, the CDR3 is TGCGCCAGCAGCATGTCTCTAGCGGGAGGAATCTACGAGCAGTACTTC. It is translated as CASSMSLAGGIYEQYF.

The chain is built from TRBV5-8 and TRBJ1-4; possible D gene TRBD1, 5 bases. CDR1 and CDR2 from the germline V gene are SGHTS and YDEGEE. V lost 0 bases to trimming and J lost 4 bases, with 10 bases between them. The CDR3 length is 15 residues. Written as DNA, the CDR3 is TGTGCCAGCAGCTTGGCGGGCCAGGGTAATGAAAAACTGTTTTTT. Protein product: CASSLAGQGNEKLFF.

The chain links TRBV9 to TRBJ1-2; D not certain. Germline V CDR1 and CDR2: SGDLS, YYNGEE. The CDR3 consists of 13 residues. V gave up 5 bases and J gave up 7 bases, with 15 bases separating them. The CDR3 spells CASSPRDQFGYTF. The CDR3 DNA sequence: TGTGCCAGCAGTCCTCGGGATCAGTTTGGCTACACCTTC.

The chain couples TRBV3-1 (or the pseudogene TRBV3-2) to TRBJ2-7; D gene uncertain. The CDR3 runs 12 residues. Germline V gene data show CDR1 as LGHDT and CDR2 as YNNKEL (reference sequence). Trimming shortened V by 4 bases and J by 6 bases, and 10 bases separated the two germline ends. The CDR3 bases are TGTGCCAGCAGCCTTAACACGGGCGAGCAGTACTTC. This encodes CASSLNTGEQYF.

This sequence joins TRBV19 and TRBJ2-2, with 14 bases fitting TRBD2. CDR1 and CDR2 from the germline V gene are LNHDA and SQIVND (reference sequence). The CDR3 covers 16 residues. V lost 7 bases, J lost 7 bases, and 8 bases stayed unmatched. The CDR3 sequence is CASTQGLAGEVGELFF. The CDR3 DNA sequence: TGTGCCAGTACCCAGGGACTAGCGGGAGAGGTCGGGGAGCTGTTTTTT.

The V and J genes are TRBV4-1 and TRBJ1-2; 7 bases match TRBD1. The CDR3 runs 15 residues. Trimming took 4 bases from V and 6 from J; bases not matched to a gene: 11. Germline V CDR1 and CDR2: MGHRA, YSYEKL. The chain's CDR3 is CASSLRQGDNHGYTF. The DNA for the CDR3 is TGCGCCAGCAGCCTTCGGCAGGGGGATAATCATGGCTACACCTTC.

This rearrangement joins TRBV5-8 to TRBJ1-1; TRBD1 aligns across 7 bases. With 6 bases clipped from V and 4 bases from J, the junction kept 9 bases outside the gene matches. Germline V lookup: CDR1 SGHTS, CDR2 YDEGEE. This CDR3 is 14 amino acids long. The CDR3 region has the DNA TGTGCCAGCAAGAGGGGGCGCTGGGCCACTGAAGCTTTCTTT. Translating it yields CASKRGRWATEAFF.